The sequence of this T cell receptor (beta chain) was determined in a study of blood T cell repertoires in COVID-19. The CDR3 is 15 amino acids. V gave up 6 bases and J gave up 5 bases; unmatched junction bases: 11. Germline CDR1 and CDR2: LNHDA and SQIVND (reference sequence). Participants, roughly 18 to 90 years old, spanned under 30 US areas. Cohorts were based on clinical histories the participants reported. Two negative PCRs, clearance, or symptom resolution were required of recovered Cohort 3 donors. Per the study methods: Estimation of nucleated cell counts relied on the amplification of reference gene primers. Repertoires were generated with immunoSEQ multiplex PCR, while TCRdb's copy carries only in-frame clones and drops some. The V and J calls and clone size were taken over from that table, and D and trimming were inferred from the DNA. The repertoire holds around 220,000 clones, about four fifths seen once, with 6.8% in the top ten.

The sequence was obtained from a woman between 35 and 50 years old who had recovered from COVID-19. This chain joins TRBV19 and TRBJ2-3, with TRBD2 matching 7 bases. Specimen: PBMCs or T cells enriched from blood (not recorded which). CDR3 sequence: CASSGGGGEGDTQYF. CDR3 in DNA: TGTGCCAGTAGCGGTGGGGGGGGAGAGGGAGATACGCAGTATTTT. The full variable domain, completed using reference TRBV19 and TRBJ2-3, is DGGITQSPKYLFRKEGQNVTLSCEQNLNHDAMYWYRQDPGQGLRLIYYSQIVNDFQKGDIAEGYSVSREKKESFPLTVTSAQKNPTAFYLCASSGGGGEGDTQYFGPGTRLTVL.